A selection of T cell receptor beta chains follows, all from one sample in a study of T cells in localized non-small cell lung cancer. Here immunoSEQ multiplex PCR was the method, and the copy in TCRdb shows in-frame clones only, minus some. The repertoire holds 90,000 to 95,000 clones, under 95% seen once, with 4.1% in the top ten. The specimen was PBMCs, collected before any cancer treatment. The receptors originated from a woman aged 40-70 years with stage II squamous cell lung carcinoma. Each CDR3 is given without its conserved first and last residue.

CDR3: AWSKAGWPDTQY
length: 12
V: TRBV30
J: TRBJ2-3

CDR3: ASSLDAAGAGYGYT
length: 14
V: TRBV11-2
J: TRBJ1-2

CDR3: AWHRGTGTYGYT
length: 12
V: TRBV30
J: TRBJ1-2

CDR3: ASNLGGLKETQY
length: 12
V: TRBV5-1
J: TRBJ2-5

CDR3: ASRGRGRSGELF
length: 12
V: TRBV19
J: TRBJ2-2

CDR3: ASSFRARGYGYT
length: 12
V: TRBV27
J: TRBJ1-2

CDR3: ASSFLGSSEETQY
length: 13
V: TRBV11-2
J: TRBJ2-5

CDR3: ASSLGQGFGNTIY
length: 13
V: TRBV5-4
J: TRBJ1-3

CDR3: AILGGLGTEAF
length: 11
V: TRBV2
J: TRBJ1-1

CDR3: ASTPPFLDRSGYT
length: 13
V: TRBV28
J: TRBJ1-2

CDR3: ASSQEIGDIFGYT
length: 13
V: TRBV4-1
J: TRBJ1-2

CDR3: ASSRGHTNSPLH
length: 12
V: TRBV6-6
J: TRBJ1-6

CDR3: ASSYSAPTGYGYT
length: 13
V: TRBV6-5
J: TRBJ1-2

CDR3: ATSRDQGLNTIY
length: 12
V: TRBV15
J: TRBJ1-3

CDR3: ASSSTAPQGAVYGYT
length: 15
V: TRBV5-5
J: TRBJ1-2

CDR3: ASSLWAGPTRTDTQY
length: 15
V: TRBV11-2
J: TRBJ2-3

CDR3: ASSQDRDKRNSPLH
length: 14
V: TRBV4-1
J: TRBJ1-6

CDR3: ASSLPQGQVTEAF
length: 13
V: TRBV28
J: TRBJ1-1

CDR3: ASSPQQGYEQY
length: 11
V: TRBV18
J: TRBJ2-7

CDR3: ASSYRLQGTSYEQY
length: 14
V: TRBV6-5
J: TRBJ2-7

CDR3: ASSVEGSRDTQY
length: 12
V: TRBV9
J: TRBJ2-3

CDR3: ASRGRGPGPNTEAF
length: 14
V: TRBV2
J: TRBJ1-1

CDR3: ASSQGRGRTGANYGYT
length: 16
V: TRBV14
J: TRBJ1-2

CDR3: ASSPLTLSGTEAF
length: 13
V: TRBV6-6
J: TRBJ1-1

CDR3: ASRESSYNSPLH
length: 12
V: TRBV6-5
J: TRBJ1-6

CDR3: ASSFNSLPNTEAF
length: 13
V: TRBV7-9
J: TRBJ1-1

CDR3: SVDRRGTDTQY
length: 11
V: TRBV29-1
J: TRBJ2-3

CDR3: ASSDRSLSGNTIY
length: 13
V: TRBV2
J: TRBJ1-3

CDR3: ASSFLRGRFDSPLH
length: 14
V: TRBV6-5
J: TRBJ1-6

CDR3: ASSHKQGSGGYT
length: 12
V: TRBV19
J: TRBJ1-2

CDR3: ASSEERVNTGELF
length: 13
V: TRBV6-1
J: TRBJ2-2

CDR3: ASRDRVGGYT
length: 10
V: TRBV27
J: TRBJ1-2

CDR3: ATWSGRNTEAF
length: 11
V: TRBV10-3
J: TRBJ1-1